These 6 T cell receptor beta chains came from one sample sequenced in a study of Ad26.COV2.S vaccination and SARS-CoV-2 variants (dated by TCRdb to 2020 to 2022). The sample's treatment or condition label is to be understood as: about 20 received Ad26.COV2.S at low or high dose, single or two shots; several received placebo; per-sample allocation not given. For vaccine and placebo recipients, repertoires were sequenced using samples collected on day 63 after the first injection. The library came from the immunoSEQ multiplex PCR assay. Not all clones reach the TCRdb copy of this immuneACCESS table, which keeps in-frame sequences only. Checked studies attribute under half of the gap to unresolved V genes and leave the rest unexplained. The sample includes roughly 410,000 clones, with around 82% observed a single time. Roughly 7.4% of the sample is taken by the ten largest. The sample consisted of peripheral blood, taken in a trial of Ad26.COV2.S vaccine versus placebo. These receptors were obtained from a person aged 18-65 years who received the Ad26.COV2.S COVID-19 vaccine or a placebo.

V is TRBV21-1 and J is TRBJ2-7; TRBD2, the table's D call, lacks a check against the DNA. TRBV21-1 is termed a pseudogene. The CDR3 is made up of 15 amino acids. The CDR3 DNA sequence: TGTGCCAGCAGCTCCTACCGGGATACCGTCTACGAGCAGTACTTC. Its translation is CASSSYRDTVYEQYF.

The chain couples TRBV7-2 to TRBJ1-6; 10 bases match TRBD1. The CDR3 is 16 residues long. CDR1 is SGHTA, CDR2 FQGNSA, per germline. J lost 10 bases, V lost 6 bases, and 12 bases had no gene match. The CDR3 coding sequence is TGTGCCAGCAGACGACAAGACAGGGGGCAGAGATCACCCCTCCACTTT. Translation gives CASRRQDRGQRSPLHF.

V is TRBV19 and J is TRBJ1-1; D is undetermined. This CDR3 has 12 residues. Germline CDR1 reads LNHDA; CDR2 reads SQIVND (reference sequence). V was pared by 3 bases and J by 5 bases, with 7 bases between. The CDR3 reads CASSMSSTEAFF. As DNA, the CDR3 is TGTGCCAGTAGTATGTCCAGTACTGAAGCTTTCTTT. The full variable domain, completed using reference TRBV19 and TRBJ1-1, is DGGITQSPKYLFRKEGQNVTLSCEQNLNHDAMYWYRQDPGQGLRLIYYSQIVNDFQKGDIAEGYSVSREKKESFPLTVTSAQKNPTAFYLCASSMSSTEAFFGQGTRLTVV.

This clone was detected a few times. The genes are TRBV18 and TRBJ1-5, with a possible D match to TRBD1 (6 bases). This CDR3 has 13 amino acids. Trimming cost V 2 bases and J 7 bases, with 9 bases left between them. In germline, CDR1 is KGHSH, CDR2 LQKENI. CDR3 nucleotide sequence: TGTGCCAGCTCACCAACAGGGACACAGCCCCAGCATTTT. Encoded protein: CASSPTGTQPQHF.

This chain uses TRBV9 with TRBJ2-2, with 11 bases matching TRBD2. The junction had 13 bases not matched to a gene; V was cut back by 4 bases and J by 5 bases. CDR1 SGDLS and CDR2 YYNGEE come from the germline V gene. The CDR3 has 18 residues. The CDR3 sequence is CASSPEGSGRAGTGELFF. The DNA for the CDR3 is TGTGCCAGCAGCCCAGAAGGTAGCGGGAGGGCCGGAACCGGGGAGCTGTTTTTT.

This clone was observed a few times. The chain has TRBV9 and TRBJ2-4; the D gene is possibly TRBD1 (6 bases). The CDR3 covers 14 residues. CDR1 is SGDLS, CDR2 YYNGEE, per germline. V lost 0 bases and J lost 5, with 9 bases in between. CDR3 bases: TGTGCCAGCAGCGTAGGGGACACCGAAAACATTCAGTACTTC. Its translation: CASSVGDTENIQYF. Combining the CDR3 with reference TRBV9 and TRBJ2-4 gives the whole variable domain DSGVTQTPKHLITATGQRVTLRCSPRSGDLSVYWYQQSLDQGLQFLIQYYNGEERAKGNILERFSAQQFPDLHSELNLSSLELGDSALYFCASSVGDTENIQYFGAGTRLSVL.